These 18 T cell receptor beta chains were all obtained from the same sample, sequenced in a study of neurological immune-mediated disorders. TCRdb re-analysed the 5' RACE reads in MiXCR, keeping a single row per CDR3 protein. Of about 53,000 distinct CDR3 sequences in the sample, around 3.6% were seen once. Sequencing was carried out using PBMCs. The receptors stem from a woman in her 30s with multiple sclerosis.

This clonotype was seen many times. V is TRBV5-1 and J is TRBJ2-5; 7 bases fit TRBD2. The J segment lost 2 bases and the V segment lost 3 bases, leaving 10 bases of the junction unmatched. Germline-derived CDR1 and CDR2 are SGHRS and YFSETQ. The CDR3 spans 16 residues. Here the CDR3 reads CASSWGLLAEQETQYF. The CDR3 DNA sequence: TGCGCCAGCAGCTGGGGACTTCTAGCGGAACAAGAGACCCAGTACTTC.

This clonotype was picked up many times. The chain couples TRBV12-3 or TRBV12-4 to TRBJ1-3, with unresolved D. V was cut by 8 bases and J by 4 bases, with 12 bases left in between. The CDR3 contains 13 residues. The DNA of the CDR3 is TGTGCCAGCGGACTGGACGGAGGAAACACCATATATTTT. Its protein product is CASGLDGGNTIYF.

This clonotype has ten or more counts. The CDR3 loop is CASSLAGTGEREQFF. In DNA, the CDR3 is TGCGCCAGCAGCTTGGCAGGGACAGGGGAGCGTGAGCAGTTCTTC. This chain links TRBV5-1 with TRBJ2-1; TRBD1 matches at 10 bases. Unmatched junction bases numbered 6, after V lost 0 bases and J lost 9 bases. The CDR3 has 15 residues. Germline values: CDR1 SGHRS, CDR2 YFSETQ.

This clonotype was found many times. This chain connects TRBV18 to TRBJ1-3; TRBD1 is a possible D gene (5 bases). CDR3 size: 17 residues. Germline V CDR1 and CDR2: KGHSH, LQKENI. V shed 3 bases and J shed 0 bases, with 15 bases lying between them. CDR3 coding DNA: TGTGCCAGCTCACCGCTAGGAGCGCAGGGCTCTGGAAACACCATATATTTT. This codes for CASSPLGAQGSGNTIYF.

The J gene is TRBJ1-1, the V gene TRBV3-1, with TRBD1 matching 7 bases. Germline-derived CDR1 and CDR2 are LGHDT and YNNKEL (reference sequence). The junction had 3 bases not matched to a gene; V was cut back by 1 base and J by 1 base. CDR3 length: 15 residues. The CDR3: CASSQAWTGNTEAFF. CDR3 DNA: TGTGCCAGCAGCCAAGCATGGACAGGGAACACTGAAGCTTTCTTT.

This clonotype was observed at least ten times. The V call is TRBV5-1, the J call TRBJ2-2; TRBD1 matches 7 bases. The ends lost 4 bases at V and 7 bases at J; junction bases unmatched: 7. This CDR3 contains 14 residues. Germline-derived CDR1 and CDR2 are SGHRS and YFSETQ. For the CDR3, the DNA is TGCGCCAGCAGCAGTGACAGGGCCGGCGGGGAGCTGTTTTTT. It is translated as CASSSDRAGGELFF.

There are many counts of this clonotype. The chain links TRBV29-1 to TRBJ2-7; tentative D call: TRBD2 (6 bases). The germline gives CDR1 SQVTM, CDR2 ANQGSEA. The CDR3 covers 14 residues. V gave up 6 bases and J gave up 2 bases, with 17 bases separating them. The CDR3 DNA reads TGCAGCGTATTACCGGGACTTGATACCTACGAGCAGTACTTC. It codes for CSVLPGLDTYEQYF.

This clonotype has just a few counts. This rearrangement joins TRBV9 to TRBJ2-1; 8 nucleotides line up with TRBD2. Trimming took 5 bases from V and 4 from J; bases not matched to a gene: 5. In germline, CDR1 is SGDLS, CDR2 YYNGEE. The CDR3 loop spans 14 amino acids. CDR3 DNA sequence: TGTGCCAGCAGTTCCAGCGGGAGTTACAATGAGCAGTTCTTC. Amino acids: CASSSSGSYNEQFF.

The table lists this clonotype with many counts. The rearrangement uses TRBV19 and TRBJ2-5; 7 nucleotides align to TRBD1. Germline CDR1 is LNHDA and CDR2 is SQIVND (reference sequence). This CDR3 contains 13 residues. V lost 6 bases to trimming and J lost 6 bases; unmatched junction nucleotides: 7. Written as DNA, the CDR3 is TGTGCCAGTAGAGAGACAGGGTTGAAGACCCAGTACTTC. Protein sequence: CASRETGLKTQYF.

This clonotype was picked up many times. The chain recombines TRBV4-1 with TRBJ2-7, with a weak D call TRBD1 (6 bases). V was pared by 2 bases and J by 3 bases, with 17 bases between. Germline lookup yields CDR1 MGHRA and CDR2 YSYEKL. There are 16 residues in the CDR3. In nucleotides, the CDR3 is TGCGCCAGCAGCCAACACGGGACAACTCCAGGCTACGAGCAGTACTTC. Amino acids: CASSQHGTTPGYEQYF.

This clonotype was seen ten or more times. V usage is TRBV20-1 and J usage is TRBJ2-7; D gene unclear. Germline CDR1 and CDR2: DFQATT and SNEGSKA (reference sequence). Trimming cost V 6 bases and J 3 bases, with 21 bases left between them. This CDR3 contains 15 residues. Here the CDR3 DNA reads TGCAGTGCAAAGGAGTCGGAAGTTTTCTACTACGAGCAGTACTTC. Translating gives CSAKESEVFYYEQYF.

At least ten counts were recorded for this clonotype. V is TRBV5-1 and J is TRBJ1-1; D might be TRBD1 (5 bases). The CDR3 is made up of 16 amino acids. Trimming cost V 2 bases and J 0 bases, with 14 bases left between them. CDR1 is SGHRS and CDR2 is YFSETQ in the germline V gene. The CDR3, as DNA: TGCGCCAGCAGCTTAAGGGGTTCACTCATGAACACTGAAGCTTTCTTT. It translates to CASSLRGSLMNTEAFF. The full variable domain, completed using reference TRBV5-1 and TRBJ1-1, is KAGVTQTPRYLIKTRGQQVTLSCSPISGHRSVSWYQQTPGQGLQFLFEYFSETQRNKGNFPGRFSGRQFSNSRSEMNVSTLELGDSALYLCASSLRGSLMNTEAFFGQGTRLTVV.

This clonotype was recorded many times. The CDR3 protein is CATSMQGPSQHF. In nucleotides, the CDR3 is TGTGCCACCAGCATGCAGGGCCCGTCCCAGCATTTT. J is TRBJ1-5 and V is TRBV15; possibly TRBD1 for D (5 bases). With 4 bases removed from V and 11 bases from J, the gap between germline ends came to 12 bases. The germline CDR1 and CDR2 sequences are LNHNV and YYDKDF (reference sequence). The CDR3 is 12 residues long.

This clonotype was picked up many times. The V gene is TRBV20-1, the J gene TRBJ2-4; D is uncertain. This CDR3 is 15 amino acids long. Trimming removed 3 bases from V and 1 base from J, with 13 bases in between. The germline CDR1 and CDR2 sequences are DFQATT and SNEGSKA (reference sequence). CDR3 nucleotides: TGCAGTGCTAGTCCCAATCAAGGGGCCAAAAACATTCAGTACTTC. Its protein product is CSASPNQGAKNIQYF.

Note on this clonotype: Possible read error: a much larger clone is one base away. The chain recombines TRBV2 with TRBJ1-2, with unresolved D. CDR1 and CDR2 from the germline V gene are SNHLY and FYNNEI. The CDR3 extends over 11 amino acids. This CDR3 reads CVSSEFGGYTF. CDR3 nucleotide sequence: TGTGTCAGCAGTGAATTCGGTGGCTACACCTTC.

This clonotype was seen a handful of times. The V gene is TRBV4-3, the J gene TRBJ2-1, with D perhaps TRBD2 (6 bases). Per the germline V gene, CDR1 is LGHNA and CDR2 is YSLEER. V lost 1 base and J lost 4, with 20 bases in between. The CDR3 extends over 18 amino acids. The CDR3: CASSQVIGAGRGYNEQFF. CDR3 sequence (DNA): TGCGCCAGCAGCCAAGTTATCGGGGCGGGGCGGGGATACAATGAGCAGTTCTTC.

This clonotype was detected ten times or more. The chain has TRBV5-1 and TRBJ2-5; 7 bases align to TRBD1. Unmatched junction bases numbered 10, after V lost 4 bases and J lost 4 bases. The CDR3 sequence is 15 residues long. The germline gives CDR1 SGHRS, CDR2 YFSETQ. CDR3 in amino acids: CASSRDRAPGETQYF. The CDR3 DNA follows: TGCGCCAGCAGCAGAGACAGGGCTCCGGGAGAGACCCAGTACTTC.

This clonotype was counted many times. The V gene is TRBV29-1, the J gene TRBJ2-7, with D perhaps matching TRBD1 (5 bases). The length of the CDR3 is 11 residues. The germline V gene encodes CDR1 SQVTM and CDR2 ANQGSEA. The V end lost 5 bases, the J end lost 2 bases, and 7 bases lay between the germline ends. This chain's CDR3 is CSVQGTYEQYF. Here the CDR3 DNA reads TGCAGCGTTCAGGGCACCTACGAGCAGTACTTC.